This T cell receptor beta chain stems from a study of blood T cell repertoires in COVID-19. Study-wide background: The United States, Italy and Spain were the sources of the acute and convalescent COVID-19 samples.

Participants were aged roughly 18 to 95 years, lived in 20 to 30 US areas, and enrolled virtually. Symptom resolution, clearance, or two negative PCRs marked the recovered donors of Cohort 3. Authors' methods: The authors estimated nucleated cell counts from reference gene primer amplification. Profiling relied on immunoSEQ multiplex PCR, and the TCRdb table lists in-frame clones only, not all of them. From that table come the V and J calls and clone size; the DNA was used to work out D and trimming. The sample holds 180,000 or so clones; 80% to 85% are singletons and the top ten take 10% to 15%. From germline, CDR1 is MNHNY and CDR2 SVGAGI (reference sequence). Between the trimmed V and J ends, which lost 7 bases and 6 bases, there was a span of 21 bases. CDR3 length: 15 residues.

V and J are TRBV6-6 and TRBJ1-1; maybe TRBD1 (5 bases). Sequencing was done on a sample of PBMCs or T cells enriched from blood (not recorded which). The source is a woman aged 60-75 years who had recovered from COVID-19. CDR3 region: CASTNEGRGVAEAFF. In DNA form, the CDR3 reads TGTGCCAGCACTAACGAAGGTAGGGGCGTGGCTGAAGCTTTCTTT.